The 23 T cell receptor beta chains below all came from one sample that was sequenced in a study of T cells after yellow fever vaccination. TCRdb re-called the 5' RACE reads with MiXCR, one entry per CDR3 protein. The sample has 400,000 or so distinct CDR3 sequences, about 19% seen once. Sequencing used PBMCs, obtained before the yellow fever booster vaccination. The receptor source for this set is a man aged 18-30 years who received the YFV17D yellow fever vaccine.

The rearrangement joins TRBV20-1 to TRBJ2-5, with 7 bases aligning to TRBD1. Germline V gene data show CDR1 as DFQATT and CDR2 as SNEGSKA (reference sequence). J was trimmed by 8 bases and V by 0 bases; bases with no gene match: 6. This CDR3 is 13 amino acids long. This CDR3 is CSAREGGLLTQYF. The CDR3 DNA follows: TGCAGTGCTAGAGAAGGGGGCCTCCTAACCCAGTACTTC.

This clonotype was detected a few times. The chain joins TRBV25-1 to TRBJ2-5; TRBD1 agrees at 7 bases. This CDR3 is built from 14 residues. Germline CDR1 MGHDK, CDR2 SYGVNS. The V and J ends lost 7 bases and 4 bases, in that order; junction bases with no gene match: 9. CDR3 coding DNA: TGTGCCAGCAACCCACAGGGGACCTCAGAGACCCAGTACTTC. The encoded protein is CASNPQGTSETQYF.

The V and J genes are TRBV2 and TRBJ2-7; D not certain. CDR1 and CDR2 from the germline V gene are SNHLY and FYNNEI. V lost 7 bases and J lost 9, with 13 bases in between. This CDR3 spans 11 amino acids. Here the CDR3 DNA reads TGTGCCAGCACCGAAGGCCTACCGCAGTACGTC. Its translation is CASTEGLPQYV.

V usage is TRBV5-5 and J usage is TRBJ1-1; D not resolved. V shed 1 base and J shed 1 base, with 5 bases lying between them. The germline gives CDR1 SGHKS, CDR2 YYEKEE (reference sequence). This CDR3 has 13 amino acids. Here the CDR3 DNA reads TGTGCCAGCAGCTTGAAGGAGAACACTGAAGCTTTCTTT. Translated, it gives CASSLKENTEAFF.

This clonotype was observed many times. The genes are TRBV12-3 or TRBV12-4 and TRBJ1-2; D is unclear. The V and J ends lost 3 bases and 4 bases respectively, with 9 bases between them. There are 13 residues in the CDR3. CDR3 in DNA: TGTGCCAGCAGTTTCGGTCTGAGCTATGGCTACACCTTC. Protein product: CASSFGLSYGYTF.

The sample holds many counts of this clonotype. This chain connects TRBV6-4 to TRBJ2-6; 9 positions agree with TRBD1. Trimming at V came to 4 bases and at J to 2 bases, leaving 3 bases not matched to a gene. CDR1 and CDR2 (germline): MRHNA, SNTAGT. The CDR3 is made up of 16 amino acids. As DNA, the CDR3 is TGTGCCAGCAGTGTGACAGGGGGAGCTGGGGCCAACGTCCTGACTTTC. Its translation is CASSVTGGAGANVLTF.

The chain links TRBV12-3 or TRBV12-4 to TRBJ1-1; D is uncertain. V was pared by 2 bases and J by 2 bases, with 6 bases between. The CDR3 has 13 residues. In DNA form, the CDR3 reads TGTGCCAGCAGTTTACAAAGTAACACTGAAGCTTTCTTT. This encodes CASSLQSNTEAFF.

The chain recombines TRBV12-3 or TRBV12-4 with TRBJ2-1, with a tentative D call TRBD1 (5 bases). Between the trimmed V and J ends, which lost 3 bases and 7 bases, there was a span of 10 bases. There are 13 residues in the CDR3. The CDR3 nucleotides are TGTGCCAGCAGTTTTATCAGGGAAAATGAGCAGTTCTTC. It yields the protein CASSFIRENEQFF.

This rearrangement joins TRBV7-2 to TRBJ2-3; D could derive from TRBD1 or TRBD2 (5 bases each). CDR1 and CDR2 (germline): SGHTA, FQGNSA. Trimming removed 4 bases from V and 2 bases from J, with 16 bases in between. The CDR3 totals 16 residues. The CDR3 bases are TGTGCCAGCAGCTACGGGACCGATTACTTCACAGATACGCAGTATTTT. Encoded protein: CASSYGTDYFTDTQYF. The full variable domain, completed using reference TRBV7-2 and TRBJ2-3, is GAGVSQSPSNKVTEKGKDVELRCDPISGHTALYWYRQSLGQGLEFLIYFQGNSAPDKSGLPSDRFSAERTGGSVSTLTIQRTQQEDSAVYLCASSYGTDYFTDTQYFGPGTRLTVL.

A few counts support this clonotype. The chain carries TRBV4-1 and TRBJ2-1; 7 nucleotides line up with TRBD2. Germline CDR1 reads MGHRA; CDR2 reads YSYEKL. The CDR3 totals 14 residues. Unmatched junction bases numbered 10, after V lost 3 bases and J lost 11 bases. The CDR3 nucleotides read TGCGCCAGCAGCCATGGTGGGGGGGGGTTGAAGCAGTTCTTC. Protein product: CASSHGGGGLKQFF.

This clonotype has only a few counts. The V gene is TRBV6-2 or TRBV6-3, the J gene TRBJ2-2; TRBD2 matches 13 bases. The CDR3 loop spans 19 amino acids. Losses at the gene ends were 4 bases for V and 7 bases for J; bases not matched to a gene: 15. Per germline, CDR1 MNHEY and CDR2 SVGEGT. CDR3 DNA sequence: TGTGCCAGCAGTTTACTACTACCCGGACTAGCGGGGGTGAACGGGGAGCTGTTTTTT. It is translated as CASSLLLPGLAGVNGELFF.

This clonotype turned up a few times. The chain couples TRBV4-3 to TRBJ2-1, with D tentatively TRBD2 (5 bases). Trimming removed 1 base at V and 8 bases at J, with 18 bases between. Germline values: CDR1 LGHNA, CDR2 YSLEER. This CDR3 comprises 16 residues. The CDR3 region is CASSQGTRKRKDEQFF. For the CDR3, the DNA is TGCGCCAGCAGCCAAGGAACTAGAAAGCGTAAGGATGAGCAGTTCTTC.

The sample holds a few counts of this clonotype. This chain uses TRBV7-9 with TRBJ1-2; TRBD1 is a possible D gene (5 bases). Germline V gene sequence: CDR1 SEHNR, CDR2 FQNEAQ (reference sequence). Trimming removed 6 bases at V and 1 base at J, with 18 bases between. This CDR3 spans 16 amino acids. The CDR3 region is CASSPNGGEVNYGYTF. CDR3 bases: TGTGCCAGCAGTCCGAATGGGGGTGAGGTTAACTATGGCTACACCTTC.

The chain couples TRBV12-3 or TRBV12-4 to TRBJ1-1; possibly TRBD1 for D (6 bases). With 6 bases removed from V and 6 bases from J, the gap between germline ends came to 14 bases. This CDR3 has 13 residues. The CDR3 loop is CASRGHPGAEAFF. Here the CDR3 DNA reads TGTGCCAGCAGGGGACACCCTGGAGCTGAAGCTTTCTTT.

Only a few counts were recorded for this clonotype. Germline and junction disagree at one end, which may indicate a read error. The chain is built from TRBV12-3 or TRBV12-4 and TRBJ2-5, with no clear D. This CDR3 comprises 12 residues. CDR3 bases: TGTGCCAGCAGTTTAGCCCTAGATCCCCCCGTATTC. Protein: CASSLALDPPVF.

This chain links TRBV5-1 with TRBJ2-1; 14 bases are a match to TRBD2. Per the germline V gene, CDR1 is SGHRS and CDR2 is YFSETQ. The CDR3 extends over 16 amino acids. Losses at the gene ends were 5 bases for V and 7 bases for J; bases not matched to a gene: 8. CDR3 residues: CASRSSGLAGANEQFF. CDR3 DNA sequence: TGCGCCAGCAGGTCGTCGGGACTAGCGGGGGCAAATGAGCAGTTCTTC. The full variable domain, in which reference TRBV5-1 and TRBJ2-1 provide the parts outside the CDR3, is KAGVTQTPRYLIKTRGQQVTLSCSPISGHRSVSWYQQTPGQGLQFLFEYFSETQRNKGNFPGRFSGRQFSNSRSEMNVSTLELGDSALYLCASRSSGLAGANEQFFGPGTRLTVL.

V is TRBV5-5 and J is TRBJ1-2, with TRBD1 as a possible D gene (5 bases). CDR1 SGHKS and CDR2 YYEKEE come from the germline V gene (reference sequence). Trimming left V 4 bases short and J 7 bases short, with 29 bases between. CDR3 length: 18 residues. The CDR3 sequence is CASSRAFSGAGLGVGYTF. CDR3 sequence (DNA): TGTGCCAGCAGCCGAGCTTTTTCCGGGGCCGGCCTCGGGGTTGGCTACACCTTC.

The V call is TRBV12-3 or TRBV12-4, the J call TRBJ2-3; 9 bases match TRBD1. The CDR3 has 11 amino acids. Germline trimming cut 5 bases from V and 14 bases from J; bases unmatched to any gene: 5. In DNA form, the CDR3 reads TGTGCCAGCAGTCGGGACAGGGAGGGGTATTTT. Protein product: CASSRDREGYF.

This clonotype was observed a few times. V and J are TRBV7-3 and TRBJ2-5; D is ambiguous. V shed 5 bases and J shed 5 bases, with 12 bases lying between them. The CDR3 length is 13 residues. CDR1 and CDR2 from the germline V gene are SGHTA and FQGTGA. The CDR3 coding sequence is TGTGCCAGCAGCCCCCATAGGTTGGAGACCCAGTACTTC. Protein: CASSPHRLETQYF. The full variable domain, with the rest looked up from reference TRBV7-3 and TRBJ2-5, is GAGVSQTPSNKVTEKGKYVELRCDPISGHTALYWYRQSLGQGPEFLIYFQGTGAADDSGLPNDRFFAVRPEGSVSTLKIQRTERGDSAVYLCASSPHRLETQYFGPGTRLLVL.

This clonotype showed up just a few times. CDR3 loop: CASSFQGWANVLTF. The CDR3, as DNA: TGTGCCAGCAGCTTCCAGGGCTGGGCCAACGTCCTGACTTTC. The chain combines TRBV7-2 with TRBJ2-6; perhaps TRBD1 as D (5 bases). The CDR3 length is 14 residues. Trimming cost V 3 bases and J 5 bases, with 8 bases left between them. Looked up from germline, CDR1 is SGHTA and CDR2 is FQGNSA.

The chain carries TRBV5-1 and TRBJ2-1; D is possibly TRBD2 (6 bases). This CDR3 is built from 14 residues. The germline CDR1 and CDR2 sequences are SGHRS and YFSETQ. Trimming left V 4 bases short and J 4 bases short, with 12 bases between. CDR3 loop: CASSPGDGYNEQFF. CDR3 DNA sequence: TGCGCCAGCAGCCCGGGGGACGGTTACAATGAGCAGTTCTTC.

This chain connects TRBV5-1 to TRBJ2-1, with D possibly matching TRBD2 (7 bases). The CDR3 has 13 amino acids. V lost 4 bases, J lost 10 bases, and 15 bases lay in between. Germline CDR1 SGHRS, CDR2 YFSETQ. CDR3 region: CASSDQQGGEQFF. The CDR3 DNA sequence: TGCGCCAGCAGCGACCAACAGGGAGGGGAGCAGTTCTTC.

The genes are TRBV4-3 and TRBJ2-3; D gene uncertain. Trimming shortened V by 4 bases and J by 5 bases, and 10 bases separated the two germline ends. The CDR3 totals 13 residues. The V gene's germline CDR1 is LGHNA and CDR2 YSLEER. The CDR3 loop reads CASSRTSLDTQYF. The CDR3 nucleotides are TGCGCCAGCAGCCGAACTTCACTAGATACGCAGTATTTT.